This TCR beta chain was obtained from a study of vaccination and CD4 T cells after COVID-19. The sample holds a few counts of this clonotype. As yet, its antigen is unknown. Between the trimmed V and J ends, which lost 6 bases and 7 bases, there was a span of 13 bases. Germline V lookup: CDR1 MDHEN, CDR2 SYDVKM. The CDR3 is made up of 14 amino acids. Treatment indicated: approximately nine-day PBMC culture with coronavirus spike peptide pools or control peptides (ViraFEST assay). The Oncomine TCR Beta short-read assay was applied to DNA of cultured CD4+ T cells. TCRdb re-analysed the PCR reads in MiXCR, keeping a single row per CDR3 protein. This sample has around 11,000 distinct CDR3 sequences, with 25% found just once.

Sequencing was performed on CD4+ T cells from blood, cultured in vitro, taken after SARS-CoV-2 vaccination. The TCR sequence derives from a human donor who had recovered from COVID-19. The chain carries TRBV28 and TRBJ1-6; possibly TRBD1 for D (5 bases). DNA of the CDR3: TGTGCCAGCAGGTTGGGGGTATGGAATTCACCCCTCCACTTT. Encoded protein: CASRLGVWNSPLHF. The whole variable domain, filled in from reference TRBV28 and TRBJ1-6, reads DVKVTQSSRYLVKRTGEKVFLECVQDMDHENMFWYRQDPGLGLRLIYFSYDVKMKEKGDIPEGYSVSREKKERFSLILESASTNQTSMYLCASRLGVWNSPLHFGNGTRLTVT.